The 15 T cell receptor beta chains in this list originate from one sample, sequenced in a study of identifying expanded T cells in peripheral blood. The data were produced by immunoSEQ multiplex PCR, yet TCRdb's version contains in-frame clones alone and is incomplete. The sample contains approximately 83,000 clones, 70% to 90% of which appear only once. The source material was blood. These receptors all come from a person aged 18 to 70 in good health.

The CDR3 DNA follows: TGTGCCAGCAGTAGCTCCGGGACAGGGGGCGTCTACACCTTC. This codes for CASSSSGTGGVYTF. The rearrangement uses TRBV27 and TRBJ1-2; 12 bases are a match to TRBD1. The CDR3 covers 14 residues. Germline V lookup: CDR1 MNHEY, CDR2 SMNVEV (reference sequence). V shed 5 bases and J 10 bases; nucleotides not matched to a gene: 8.

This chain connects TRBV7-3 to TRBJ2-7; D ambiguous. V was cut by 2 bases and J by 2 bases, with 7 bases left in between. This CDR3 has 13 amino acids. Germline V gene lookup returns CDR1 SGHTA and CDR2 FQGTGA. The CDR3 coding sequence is TGTGCCAGCAGCTTATATGGGGCCTACGAGCAGTACTTC. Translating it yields CASSLYGAYEQYF.

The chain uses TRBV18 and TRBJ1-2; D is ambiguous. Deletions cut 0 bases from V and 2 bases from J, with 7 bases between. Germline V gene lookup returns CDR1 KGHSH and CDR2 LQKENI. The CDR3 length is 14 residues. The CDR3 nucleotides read TGTGCCAGCTCACCACCCCAGGAGAACTATGGCTACACCTTC. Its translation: CASSPPQENYGYTF.

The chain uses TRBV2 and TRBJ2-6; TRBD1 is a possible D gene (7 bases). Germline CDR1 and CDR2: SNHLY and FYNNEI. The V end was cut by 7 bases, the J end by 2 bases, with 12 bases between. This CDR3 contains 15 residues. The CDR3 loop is CASTQGGAGANVLTF. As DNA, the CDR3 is TGTGCCAGCACCCAGGGGGGAGCTGGGGCCAACGTCCTGACTTTC.

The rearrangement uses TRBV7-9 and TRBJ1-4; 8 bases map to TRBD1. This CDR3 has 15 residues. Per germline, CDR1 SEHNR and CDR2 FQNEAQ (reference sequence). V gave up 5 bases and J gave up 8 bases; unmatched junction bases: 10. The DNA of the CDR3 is TGTGCCAGCAGCGGCGGACAGGGCCAGAGGGAAAAACTGTTTTTT. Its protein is CASSGGQGQREKLFF. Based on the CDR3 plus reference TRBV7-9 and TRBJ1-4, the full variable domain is DTGVSQNPRHKITKRGQNVTFRCDPISEHNRLYWYRQTLGQGPEFLTYFQNEAQLEKSRLLSDRFSAERPKGSFSTLEIQRTEQGDSAMYLCASSGGQGQREKLFFGSGTQLSVL.

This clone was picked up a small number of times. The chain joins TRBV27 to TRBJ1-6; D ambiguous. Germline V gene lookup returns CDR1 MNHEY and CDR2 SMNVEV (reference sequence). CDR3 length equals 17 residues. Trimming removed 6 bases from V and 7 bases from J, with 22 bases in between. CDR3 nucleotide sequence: TGTGCCAGCAGCCAAGAAGCAATTGGGTTCGAGAATTCACCCCTCCACTTT. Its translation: CASSQEAIGFENSPLHF.

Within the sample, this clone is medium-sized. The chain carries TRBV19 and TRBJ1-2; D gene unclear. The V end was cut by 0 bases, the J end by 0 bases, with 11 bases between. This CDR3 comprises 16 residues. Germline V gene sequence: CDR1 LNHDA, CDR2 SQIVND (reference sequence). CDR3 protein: CASSIDFSSSNYGYTF. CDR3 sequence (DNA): TGTGCCAGTAGTATAGATTTCAGTTCTTCTAACTATGGCTACACCTTC. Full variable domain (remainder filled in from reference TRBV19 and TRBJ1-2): DGGITQSPKYLFRKEGQNVTLSCEQNLNHDAMYWYRQDPGQGLRLIYYSQIVNDFQKGDIAEGYSVSREKKESFPLTVTSAQKNPTAFYLCASSIDFSSSNYGYTFGSGTRLTVV.

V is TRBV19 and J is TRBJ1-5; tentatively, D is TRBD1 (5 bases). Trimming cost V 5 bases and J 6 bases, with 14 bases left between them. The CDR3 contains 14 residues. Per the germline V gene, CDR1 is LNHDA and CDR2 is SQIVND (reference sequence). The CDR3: CASSYDSTGQPQHF. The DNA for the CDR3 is TGTGCCAGTAGTTACGACAGCACCGGTCAGCCCCAGCATTTT.

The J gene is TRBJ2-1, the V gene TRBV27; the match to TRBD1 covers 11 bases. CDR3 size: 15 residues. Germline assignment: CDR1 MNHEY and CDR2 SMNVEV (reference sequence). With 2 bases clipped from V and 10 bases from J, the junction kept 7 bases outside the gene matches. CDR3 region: CASSLDGTGGLEQFF. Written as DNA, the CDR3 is TGTGCCAGCAGTTTAGACGGGACAGGGGGTCTAGAGCAGTTCTTC.

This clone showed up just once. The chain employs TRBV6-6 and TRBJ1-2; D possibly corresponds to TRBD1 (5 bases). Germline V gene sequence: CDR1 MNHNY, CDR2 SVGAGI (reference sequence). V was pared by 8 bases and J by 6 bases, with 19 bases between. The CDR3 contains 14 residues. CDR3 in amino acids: CASRDTQGLHGYTF. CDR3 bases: TGTGCCAGCCGCGACACTCAGGGATTGCATGGCTACACCTTC.

This chain's CDR3 is CASSLGRTELTYGYTF. The CDR3 DNA follows: TGTGCCAGCAGCTTAGGACGGACAGAGCTGACCTATGGCTACACCTTC. V and J are TRBV7-9 and TRBJ1-2; D is perhaps TRBD1 (6 bases). V was clipped by 1 base and J by 4 bases, with 16 bases between them. The CDR3 sequence is 16 residues long. The germline gives CDR1 SEHNR, CDR2 FQNEAQ (reference sequence).

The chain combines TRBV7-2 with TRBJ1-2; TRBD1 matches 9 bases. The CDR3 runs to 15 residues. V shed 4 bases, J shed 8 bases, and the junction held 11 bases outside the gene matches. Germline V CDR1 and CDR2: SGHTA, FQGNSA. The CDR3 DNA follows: TGTGCCAGCAGCTCCTCCGGGACAGGGCTAACGGGCTACACCTTC. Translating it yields CASSSSGTGLTGYTF. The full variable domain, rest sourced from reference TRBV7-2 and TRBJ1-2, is GAGVSQSPSNKVTEKGKDVELRCDPISGHTALYWYRQSLGQGLEFLIYFQGNSAPDKSGLPSDRFSAERTGGSVSTLTIQRTQQEDSAVYLCASSSSGTGLTGYTFGSGTRLTVV.

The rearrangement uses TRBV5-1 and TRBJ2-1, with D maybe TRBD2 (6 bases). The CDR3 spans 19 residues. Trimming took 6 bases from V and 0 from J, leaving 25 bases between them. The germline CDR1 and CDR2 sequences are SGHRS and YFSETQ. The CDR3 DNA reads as TGCGCCAGCACCTTACGGTTGGGGGGTAGCCTGGTCTCCTACAATGAGCAGTTCTTC. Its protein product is CASTLRLGGSLVSYNEQFF. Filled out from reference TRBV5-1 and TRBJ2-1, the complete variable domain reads KAGVTQTPRYLIKTRGQQVTLSCSPISGHRSVSWYQQTPGQGLQFLFEYFSETQRNKGNFPGRFSGRQFSNSRSEMNVSTLELGDSALYLCASTLRLGGSLVSYNEQFFGPGTRLTVL.

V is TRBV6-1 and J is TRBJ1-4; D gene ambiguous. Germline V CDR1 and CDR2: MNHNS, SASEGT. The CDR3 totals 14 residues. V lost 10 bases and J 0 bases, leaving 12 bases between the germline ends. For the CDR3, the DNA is TGTGCCACCATGAGTTTGCCAACTAATGAAAAACTGTTTTTT. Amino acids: CATMSLPTNEKLFF.

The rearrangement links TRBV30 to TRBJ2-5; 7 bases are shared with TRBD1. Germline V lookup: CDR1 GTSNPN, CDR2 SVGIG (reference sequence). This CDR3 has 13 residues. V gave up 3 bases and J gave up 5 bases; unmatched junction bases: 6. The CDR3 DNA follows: TGTGCCTGGAGGAGACAGGGCGGGGAGACCCAGTACTTC. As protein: CAWRRQGGETQYF.